This T cell receptor (beta chain) came from a study of cytomegalovirus exposure and HLA in healthy donors. Study-wide results and limits: Specificity for CMV antigens was confirmed in vitro for a few of the CMV-associated chains. In a later analysis, a missense DCLRE1C variant was linked to TCR beta V- and J-gene trimming.

There are 15 residues in the CDR3. Germline-derived CDR1 and CDR2 are SNHLY and FYNNEI. V was pared by 4 bases and J by 4 bases, with 16 bases between. Primers: 60 Vbeta forward and 13 Jbeta reverse. Using immunoSEQ multiplex PCR, the repertoire was profiled, and TCRdb retains in-frame clones only, with some absent. The sample includes about 190,000 clones, 75% to 80% of them seen just once. About this clone: Its target is not known.

The sequence was collected from a woman in her twenties or thirties in good health and CMV-seropositive. Sequenced input: PBMCs. The chain has TRBV2 and TRBJ1-1; D remains ambiguous. The CDR3, as DNA: TGTGCCAGCAGTGGGGCTCCGGGGAGGGCCACTGAAGCTTTCTTT. Residues: CASSGAPGRATEAFF.